This TCR beta chain was sequenced for a study of blood T cell repertoires in COVID-19. Study-level background: The United States, Italy and Spain supplied acute and convalescent COVID-19 samples. T cells, B-cell-depleted T cells, or PBMCs supplied cDNA or gDNA.

Germline V CDR1 and CDR2: KGHSH, LQKENI. Trimming at V came to 4 bases and at J to 0 bases, leaving 13 bases not matched to a gene. This CDR3 spans 18 amino acids. As processed by the authors: For nucleated cells, counts were estimated from reference gene primer amplification. The repertoire was sequenced with immunoSEQ multiplex PCR; TCRdb's copy has only in-frame clones and lacks some. Clone size and V and J calls were adopted from that table, with D and trimming inferred from the DNA. The table has tens of thousands of clones, approximately 89% seen once; the top ten hold roughly 7.4%. The material sequenced was peripheral blood. This chain joins TRBV18 and TRBJ1-1; TRBD1 agrees at 8 bases. The clonotype originates from a man aged 50-60 years with acute or convalescent COVID-19. In nucleotides, the CDR3 is TGTGCCAGCTCACTCGAAATACAGGGGGGTATGATGAACACTGAAGCTTTCTTT. Residues: CASSLEIQGGMMNTEAFF.